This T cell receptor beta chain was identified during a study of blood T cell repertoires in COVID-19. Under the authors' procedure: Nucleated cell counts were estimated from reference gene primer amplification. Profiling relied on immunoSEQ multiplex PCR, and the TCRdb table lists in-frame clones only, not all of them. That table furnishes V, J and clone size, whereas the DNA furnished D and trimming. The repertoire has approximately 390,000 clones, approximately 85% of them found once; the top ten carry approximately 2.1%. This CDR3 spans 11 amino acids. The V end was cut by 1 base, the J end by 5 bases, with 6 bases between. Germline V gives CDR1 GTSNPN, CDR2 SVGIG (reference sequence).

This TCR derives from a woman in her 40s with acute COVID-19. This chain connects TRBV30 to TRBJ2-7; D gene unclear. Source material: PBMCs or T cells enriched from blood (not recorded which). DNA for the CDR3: TGTGCCTGGAGTGCCCTAGACGAGCAGTACTTC. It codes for CAWSALDEQYF.